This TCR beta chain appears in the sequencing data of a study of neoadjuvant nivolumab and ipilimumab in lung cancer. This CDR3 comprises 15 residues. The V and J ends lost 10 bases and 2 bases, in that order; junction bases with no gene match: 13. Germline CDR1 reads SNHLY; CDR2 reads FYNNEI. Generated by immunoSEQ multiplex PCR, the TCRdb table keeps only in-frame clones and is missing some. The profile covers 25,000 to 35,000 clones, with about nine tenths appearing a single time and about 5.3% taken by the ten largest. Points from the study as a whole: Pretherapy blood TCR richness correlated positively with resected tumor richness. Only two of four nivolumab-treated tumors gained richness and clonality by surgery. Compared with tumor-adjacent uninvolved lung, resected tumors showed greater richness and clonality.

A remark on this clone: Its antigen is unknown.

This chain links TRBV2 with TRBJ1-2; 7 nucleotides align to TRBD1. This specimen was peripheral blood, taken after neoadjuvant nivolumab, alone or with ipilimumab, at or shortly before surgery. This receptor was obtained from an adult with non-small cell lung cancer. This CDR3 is CATTLQGRPNYGYTF. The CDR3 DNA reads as TGTGCCACCACATTACAGGGGAGGCCAAACTATGGCTACACCTTC.